A selection of T cell receptor beta chains follows, all from one sample in a study of cytomegalovirus exposure and HLA in healthy donors. This table comes from immunoSEQ multiplex PCR, and its TCRdb copy is limited to in-frame clones, with some not included. The sample has some 180,000 clones, roughly three quarters seen once; the top ten hold around 1.2%. Sequencing input: PBMCs. Receptor source: a woman aged 25 to 45 in good health and CMV-seronegative. CDR3s include the opening cysteine and the closing phenylalanine or tryptophan. The D gene is left open where the match is weak. Some rows mark clone size as missing; the rest say once, few, many or name a class of expanded clone.

>NA|few|TRBJ2-3|TRBV7-9
TGTGCCAGCAGCTTATCTGATACGCAGTATTTT
CASSLSDTQYF
>NA|NA|TRBJ1-1|TRBV18
TGTGCCAGCTCTCCCAGCGCTGGAAACACTGAAGCTTTCTTT
CASSPSAGNTEAFF
>TRBD1|few|TRBJ1-2|TRBV4-2
TGTGCCAGCAGCCCGGGACAGGGAGGCTATGGCTACACCTTC
CASSPGQGGYGYTF
>TRBD1|NA|TRBJ1-5|TRBV6-1
TGTGCCAGCAGTCTGACAGGGTTCGGTCAGCCCCAGCATTTT
CASSLTGFGQPQHF
>NA|NA|TRBJ2-5|TRBV6-5
TGTGCCAGCAGTTACGGAGCGGCCAGGGAGACCCAGTACTTC
CASSYGAARETQYF
>NA|once|TRBJ1-5|TRBV19
TGTGCCAGTAGTATAGTAAGCACTCAGCCCCAGCATTTT
CASSIVSTQPQHF
>TRBD1|NA|TRBJ2-7|TRBV28
TGTGCCAGCAGTAGTCCGACAGGGGGATTATACGAGCAGTACTTC
CASSSPTGGLYEQYF
>TRBD1|NA|TRBJ2-6|TRBV10-1
TGCGCCAGCAGTGACCAAGCTACAGGGGTGGGCAACGTCCTGACTTTC
CASSDQATGVGNVLTF
>TRBD1|NA|TRBJ1-2|TRBV29-1
TGCAGCGTTAGTACAGGGGGCGGCTACACCTTC
CSVSTGGGYTF
>NA|NA|TRBJ2-7|TRBV4-1
TGCGCCAGCAGCCAAGATGCGGGGTACGAGCAGTACTTC
CASSQDAGYEQYF
>NA|once|TRBJ1-5|TRBV19
TGTGCCAGTAGTATTTCAGGCCAGCCCCAGCATTTT
CASSISGQPQHF
>NA|NA|TRBJ2-7|TRBV28
TGTGCCAGCAGTTTACCGGGGGGCCACTACGAGCAGTACTTC
CASSLPGGHYEQYF
>TRBD1|once|TRBJ1-5|TRBV5-1
TGCGCCAGCAGCTTGACAGGGGATCAGCCCCAGCATTTT
CASSLTGDQPQHF
>TRBD1|NA|TRBJ1-1|TRBV25-1
TGTGCCAGCAGTGAAATTGGCAGGGGGCGGGCTGAAGCTTTCTTT
CASSEIGRGRAEAFF
>NA|NA|TRBJ1-1|TRBV11-2
TGTGCCAGCAGCTTAGCCCGACTGCGATCTAACACTGAAGCTTTCTTT
CASSLARLRSNTEAFF
>TRBD2|few|TRBJ2-2|TRBV7-7
TGTGCCAGCAGCTTAGGAGGGACTAGCAGGGGAACGGGGGAGCTGTTTTTT
CASSLGGTSRGTGELFF
>TRBD1|NA|TRBJ1-1|TRBV2
TGTGCCAGCAGTCTACTACAGGGGGCGAACACTGAAGCTTTCTTT
CASSLLQGANTEAFF
>NA|NA|TRBJ2-2|TRBV6-1
TGTGCCAGCAGTGTTCGGCAAGGGGGCACCGGGGAGCTGTTTTTT
CASSVRQGGTGELFF
>TRBD2|NA|TRBJ2-3|TRBV18
TGTGCCAGCTCACCCCAAGCGGGAGGGGTCACAGATACGCAGTATTTT
CASSPQAGGVTDTQYF
>TRBD1|NA|TRBJ1-2|TRBV18
TGTGCCAGCTCACCCGGACAGGGCGAAAGCTACACCTTC
CASSPGQGESYTF
>TRBD1|NA|TRBJ2-5|TRBV6-5
TGTGCCAGCAGTTACTCGCAGACAGGGGAGACCCAGTACTTC
CASSYSQTGETQYF
>TRBD1|NA|TRBJ1-4|TRBV12-5
TGTGCTAGTGGTTCTCGGACAGGGAACGAAAAACTGTTTTTT
CASGSRTGNEKLFF
>TRBD1|NA|TRBJ1-6|TRBV19
TGTGCCAGTGTTGGGACAGGGGACCGACCCCTCCACTTT
CASVGTGDRPLHF
>NA|NA|TRBJ2-1|TRBV19
TGTGCCAGTACGACTAGCTACAATGAGCAGTTCTTC
CASTTSYNEQFF
>TRBD2|NA|TRBJ2-5|TRBV7-9
TGTGCCAGCAGCTTAGTCACTAGCGGGAGGCCTGAGCAAGAGACCCAGTACTTC
CASSLVTSGRPEQETQYF
>TRBD1|NA|TRBJ2-1|TRBV15
TGTGCCACCAGCAGAGCCCGACAGGGGGGCAATGAGCAGTTCTTC
CATSRARQGGNEQFF
>TRBD2|NA|TRBJ2-1|TRBV6-1
TGTGCCAGCAGATTGAGCGGGAGGGCCTCCAATGAGCAGTTCTTC
CASRLSGRASNEQFF
>NA|NA|TRBJ1-5|TRBV11-1
TGTGCCAGCAGCTTAGATACAGGGAGCCCCCAGCATTTT
CASSLDTGSPQHF
>NA|NA|TRBJ2-7|TRBV5-6
TGTGCCAGCAGGTCGGGGGTTTTGCACGAGCAGTACTTC
CASRSGVLHEQYF
>TRBD1|NA|TRBJ1-5|TRBV30
TGTGCCTGGAGTCCGAACAGGGGGCAATCGAGAAATCAGCCCCAGCATTTT
CAWSPNRGQSRNQPQHF
>NA|NA|TRBJ1-1|TRBV6-4
TGTGCCAGCAGTGACCGGTTATGGAGCACTGAAGCTTTCTTT
CASSDRLWSTEAFF
>NA|NA|TRBJ2-2|TRBV6-5
TGTGCCAGCAGTTACTCGAGAGGAAAGCCGGGCGGGGAGCTGTTTTTT
CASSYSRGKPGGELFF
>TRBD2|NA|TRBJ2-7|TRBV7-2
TGTGCCAGCAGCGGTAGCGGGAGGGCGTACTACGAGCAGTACTTC
CASSGSGRAYYEQYF
>TRBD1|NA|TRBJ2-7|TRBV10-1
TGCGCCAGCAGTGAAGGGACAGGGATCTACGAGCAGTACTTC
CASSEGTGIYEQYF
>TRBD1|NA|TRBJ2-5|TRBV4-1
TGCGCCAGCAGCCAAACGACAGGGATGGGGGAGACCCAGTACTTC
CASSQTTGMGETQYF
>TRBD1|NA|TRBJ2-7|TRBV7-8
TGTGCCAGCAGCTACCCCGGACAGGGCTTCTACGAGCAGTACTTC
CASSYPGQGFYEQYF
>TRBD1|once|TRBJ1-4|TRBV6-5
TGTGCCAGCAGACGACAGGGGCCCAATGAAAAACTGTTTTTT
CASRRQGPNEKLFF
>TRBD1|NA|TRBJ2-7|TRBV4-1
TGCGCCAGCAGCCAACCGGACAGGGCCAAATACGAGCAGTACTTC
CASSQPDRAKYEQYF
>TRBD2|once|TRBJ2-1|TRBV5-1
TGCGCCAGCAGCAACATAGCGGGGGGCTCCTACAATGAGCAGTTCTTC
CASSNIAGGSYNEQFF
>TRBD2|NA|TRBJ2-1|TRBV13
TGTGCCAGCAGATCGAAGACCCCAAGCGGGAAGGTCTATGAGCAGTTCTTC
CASRSKTPSGKVYEQFF
>NA|NA|TRBJ1-1|TRBV28
TGTGCCAGCAGTTTTGGGGACACCTTGAACACTGAAGCTTTCTTT
CASSFGDTLNTEAFF
>TRBD1|NA|TRBJ1-5|TRBV6-1
TGTGCCAGCAGTGCGACAGGGGGACAGCCCCAGCATTTT
CASSATGGQPQHF
>TRBD2|NA|TRBJ2-2|TRBV25-1
TGTGCCAGCAGTCTAGCGGGAGGGAACACCGGGGAGCTGTTTTTT
CASSLAGGNTGELFF
>NA|NA|TRBJ2-7|TRBV5-1
TGCGCCACTCCCAGGTGGGAGAGGCAGTACTTC
CATPRWERQYF
>TRBD1|once|TRBJ1-2|TRBV5-4
TGTGCCAGCAGCCTTGGGGGACAGGGGGCTGGTGGCTACACCTTC
CASSLGGQGAGGYTF
>NA|NA|TRBJ2-1|TRBV27
TGTGCCAGCAGTTCGGGTCCCTTCGGTGAGCAGTTCTTC
CASSSGPFGEQFF
>NA|NA|TRBJ2-5|TRBV21-1
TGTGCCAGCAGCAACCAACCACTGGCTAGCGGGAAGGAGACCCAGTACTTC
CASSNQPLASGKETQYF